This T cell receptor beta chain was found in a study of blood T cell repertoires in COVID-19. V was trimmed by 2 bases and J by 4 bases, leaving 9 bases between them. The CDR3 is made up of 14 amino acids. CDR1 and CDR2 from the germline V gene are MDHEN and SYDVKM. Individuals aged about 18 to 95 years were recruited from roughly 22 US areas. TCRdb's copy holds only in-frame clones and misses some; the assay was immunoSEQ multiplex PCR. The data hold around 450,000 clones, with 87% observed a single time. This chain connects TRBV28 to TRBJ1-5; D unresolved. Sequenced sample: PBMCs or T cells enriched from blood (not recorded which). This TCR was sampled from a young woman with acute COVID-19. Written as DNA, the CDR3 is TGTGCCAGCAGTTTAGTCGAGTTTAATCAGCCCCAGCATTTT. Its protein is CASSLVEFNQPQHF. The full variable domain, with the rest looked up from reference TRBV28 and TRBJ1-5, is DVKVTQSSRYLVKRTGEKVFLECVQDMDHENMFWYRQDPGLGLRLIYFSYDVKMKEKGDIPEGYSVSREKKERFSLILESASTNQTSMYLCASSLVEFNQPQHFGDGTRLSIL.